The next 10 T cell receptor beta chains were all read from a single sample in a study of Ad26.COV2.S vaccination and SARS-CoV-2 variants. Treatment specified: some 19 received Ad26.COV2.S at low or high dose, single or two shots; several received placebo; per-sample allocation not given. Day 63 after the first injection of vaccine or placebo was the sampling time. Sequenced by immunoSEQ multiplex PCR; TCRdb stores in-frame clones only, minus some. The sample consists of roughly 320,000 clones, around 86% of them appearing once. Sample: peripheral blood, taken in a trial of Ad26.COV2.S vaccine versus placebo. These TCRs come from a person aged 18 to 59 who received the Ad26.COV2.S COVID-19 vaccine or a placebo.

The table lists this clone with a count of one. The chain links TRBV5-7 to TRBJ1-1; no firm D call. TRBV5-7 is placed among ORFs of uncertain function. Trimming shortened V by 5 bases and J by 4 bases, and 21 bases separated the two germline ends. This CDR3 is built from 16 residues. The CDR3 here is CASSPLGLFGCTEAFF. CDR3 DNA: TGTGCCAGCAGTCCCCTGGGTCTGTTTGGGTGCACTGAAGCTTTCTTT.

This clone appeared a few times. The chain combines TRBV5-1 with TRBJ1-4; 9 bases are shared with TRBD1. CDR1 and CDR2 from the germline V gene are SGHRS and YFSETQ. The CDR3 contains 17 residues. Trimming removed 6 bases from V and 3 bases from J; junction bases left unmatched: 12. The DNA of the CDR3 is TGCGCCAGCACCCAATGGGGACAGGGTTTTTCTAATGAAAAACTGTTTTTT. Protein sequence: CASTQWGQGFSNEKLFF.

This clone was counted a few times. The rearrangement joins TRBV7-6 to TRBJ1-1; no clear D gene. V lost 3 bases and J 8 bases, leaving 13 bases between the germline ends. Germline assignment: CDR1 SGHVS and CDR2 FNYEAQ. This CDR3 is 13 amino acids long. The CDR3 DNA follows: TGTGCCAGCAGCTTGGGTCCCGAGACGGAAGCTTTCTTT. Its translation is CASSLGPETEAFF.

The V call is TRBV6-6, the J call TRBJ1-6, with D tentatively TRBD1 (6 bases). V was clipped by 6 bases and J by 9 bases, with 12 bases between them. CDR1 is MNHNY and CDR2 is SVGAGI in the germline V gene (reference sequence). This CDR3 has 13 amino acids. The DNA of the CDR3 is TGTGCCAGCAGACAGGGTGTGGGTTCACCCCTCCACTTT. Protein: CASRQGVGSPLHF.

Written as DNA, the CDR3 is TGTGCCAGCAGGCTTCTAGTCGAAAAGACTAATGAGCAGTTCTTC. It yields the protein CASRLLVEKTNEQFF. The V gene is TRBV7-9, the J gene TRBJ2-1; D is ambiguous. The CDR3 has 15 amino acids. Germline CDR1 SEHNR, CDR2 FQNEAQ (reference sequence). Trimming took off 6 bases at V and 7 bases at J, with 19 bases between the two ends.

The chain recombines TRBV15 with TRBJ2-7, with TRBD2 matching 7 bases. Per germline, CDR1 LNHNV and CDR2 YYDKDF (reference sequence). CDR3 length equals 18 residues. Trimming at V came to 0 bases and at J to 3 bases, leaving 14 bases not matched to a gene. CDR3 protein: CATSRDLGSGVRLYEQYF. The CDR3 nucleotides are TGTGCCACCAGCAGAGATTTGGGGAGCGGGGTGAGGCTCTACGAGCAGTACTTC.

The chain combines TRBV11-2 with TRBJ2-3, with TRBD2 matching 9 bases. J was trimmed by 6 bases and V by 5 bases; bases with no gene match: 6. Germline CDR1 SGHAT, CDR2 FQNNGV. There are 14 residues in the CDR3. The CDR3 DNA reads as TGTGCCAGCAGCATGGGACTAGCACCCGATACGCAGTATTTT. It codes for CASSMGLAPDTQYF.

This chain uses TRBV6-1 with TRBJ2-7; 8 nucleotides align to TRBD1. Germline CDR1 MNHNS, CDR2 SASEGT. The CDR3 covers 22 residues. V lost 2 bases, J lost 1 base, and 25 bases stayed unmatched. The CDR3 coding sequence is TGTGCCAGCAGTGAATGGACAGGGCCCTTTCCTGTTATCCCCCAAAAATCCTACGAGCAGTACTTC. This encodes CASSEWTGPFPVIPQKSYEQYF.

The genes are TRBV6-5 and TRBJ2-3, with D perhaps matching TRBD2 (5 bases). The CDR3 runs 15 residues. V shed 6 bases and J shed 0 bases, with 13 bases lying between them. From germline, CDR1 is MNHEY and CDR2 SVGAGI. The CDR3 coding sequence is TGTGCCAGCAGCGGACTGTATCCTAGCACAGATACGCAGTATTTT. Its protein product is CASSGLYPSTDTQYF.

The V and J genes are TRBV4-3 and TRBJ2-7; D not resolved. The length of the CDR3 is 13 residues. Germline CDR1 LGHNA, CDR2 YSLEER. V was pared by 1 base and J by 2 bases, with 6 bases between. CDR3 residues: CASSQVRTYEQYF. Written as DNA, the CDR3 is TGCGCCAGCAGCCAAGTTAGGACCTACGAGCAGTACTTC.